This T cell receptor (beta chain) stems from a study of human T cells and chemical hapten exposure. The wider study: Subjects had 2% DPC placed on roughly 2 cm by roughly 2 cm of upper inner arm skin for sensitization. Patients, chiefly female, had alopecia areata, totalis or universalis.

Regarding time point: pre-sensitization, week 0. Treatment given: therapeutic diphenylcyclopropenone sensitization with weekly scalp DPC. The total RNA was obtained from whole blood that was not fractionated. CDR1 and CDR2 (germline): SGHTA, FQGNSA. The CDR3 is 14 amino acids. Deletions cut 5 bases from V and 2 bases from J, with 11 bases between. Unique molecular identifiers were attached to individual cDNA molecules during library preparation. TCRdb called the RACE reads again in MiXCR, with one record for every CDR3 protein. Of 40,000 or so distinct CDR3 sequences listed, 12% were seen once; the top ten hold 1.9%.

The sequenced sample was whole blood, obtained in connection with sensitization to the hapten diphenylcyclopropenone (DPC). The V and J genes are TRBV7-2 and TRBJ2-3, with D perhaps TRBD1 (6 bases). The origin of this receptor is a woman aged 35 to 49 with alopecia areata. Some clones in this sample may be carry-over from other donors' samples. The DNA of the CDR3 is TGTGCCAGCAGCCACCGGGACAACACAGATACGCAGTATTTT. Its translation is CASSHRDNTDTQYF. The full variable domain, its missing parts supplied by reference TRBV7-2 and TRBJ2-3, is GAGVSQSPSNKVTEKGKDVELRCDPISGHTALYWYRQSLGQGLEFLIYFQGNSAPDKSGLPSDRFSAERTGGSVSTLTIQRTQQEDSAVYLCASSHRDNTDTQYFGPGTRLTVL.